This T cell receptor beta chain came from a study of blood T cell repertoires in COVID-19. This table comes from immunoSEQ multiplex PCR, and its TCRdb copy is limited to in-frame clones, with some not included. Of more than 300,000 clones listed, around 87% are singletons. The germline CDR1 and CDR2 sequences are SGDLS and YYNGEE. After removal of 0 bases from V and 5 bases from J, the junction contained 10 bases not matched to a gene. This CDR3 has 18 residues. Sequencing used peripheral blood. The chain employs TRBV9 and TRBJ2-2; TRBD1 matches 10 bases. This TCR came from a woman aged 25 to 45 with COVID-19, enrolled during active disease. The CDR3 bases are TGTGCCAGCAGCGTAGAGAGGACAGGGGGTTTTATGACCGGGGAGCTGTTTTTT. Its translation: CASSVERTGGFMTGELFF.